This T cell receptor beta chain was observed in a study of identical twins. Overall study findings and caveats: Within cord blood, abundant beta clonotypes carried fewer insertions, but memory repertoires showed no such trend. Beta out-of-frame sequences showed weaker excess twin sharing.

This clonotype was seen only a few times. The antigen is unknown. The CDR3 totals 18 residues. Per germline, CDR1 DFQATT and CDR2 SNEGSKA (reference sequence). A single record per CDR3 protein comes from TCRdb applying MiXCR to the 5' RACE reads. The sample records around 1.7 million distinct CDR3 sequences, about 31% being singletons. This chain joins TRBV20-1 and TRBJ2-5, with TRBD2 identical over 15 bases. The end of the DNA is better explained by TRBJ2-7, so the J call may be wrong. The sequenced sample consisted of cord blood. The sequence derives from a newborn girl in good health. The CDR3 loop reads CSARDAKWTSGRGYEQYF. Here the CDR3 DNA reads TGCAGTGCTAGAGATGCCAAATGGACTAGCGGGAGGGGATACGAGCAGTACTTC.